This T cell receptor beta chain appears in the sequencing data of a study of blood T cell repertoires in COVID-19. As for the study in general: From T cells, B-cell-depleted T cells, or PBMCs came the material, which was cDNA or gDNA.

The V end was cut by 0 bases, the J end by 0 bases, with 15 bases between. The CDR3 has 17 amino acids. In germline, CDR1 is SGHRS, CDR2 YFSETQ. This clone turned up a few times. Living in 24 US areas, the participants were between 18 and 89 years of age. The repertoire was sequenced with immunoSEQ multiplex PCR; TCRdb's copy has only in-frame clones and lacks some. Counted here are a few hundred thousand clones, roughly 87% occurring once; the ten biggest clones make up more than 0.9%. Sample: PBMCs or T cells enriched from blood (not recorded which). This clonotype was sampled from a young woman who had recovered from COVID-19. This sequence joins TRBV5-1 and TRBJ1-1, with no clear D. CDR3 nucleotides: TGCGCCAGCAGCTTGGGCACCCTACAGCTAATGAACACTGAAGCTTTCTTT. Its translation: CASSLGTLQLMNTEAFF.